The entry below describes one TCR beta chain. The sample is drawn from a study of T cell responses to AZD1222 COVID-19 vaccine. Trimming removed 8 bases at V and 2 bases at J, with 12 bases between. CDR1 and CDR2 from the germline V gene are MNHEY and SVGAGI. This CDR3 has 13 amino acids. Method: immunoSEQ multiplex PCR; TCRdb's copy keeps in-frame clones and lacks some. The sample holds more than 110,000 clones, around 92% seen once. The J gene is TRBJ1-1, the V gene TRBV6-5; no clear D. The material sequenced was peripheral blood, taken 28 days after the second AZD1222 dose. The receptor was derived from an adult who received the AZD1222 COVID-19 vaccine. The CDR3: CASSNTQNTEAFF. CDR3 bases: TGTGCCAGCTCGAACACCCAAAACACTGAAGCTTTCTTT.